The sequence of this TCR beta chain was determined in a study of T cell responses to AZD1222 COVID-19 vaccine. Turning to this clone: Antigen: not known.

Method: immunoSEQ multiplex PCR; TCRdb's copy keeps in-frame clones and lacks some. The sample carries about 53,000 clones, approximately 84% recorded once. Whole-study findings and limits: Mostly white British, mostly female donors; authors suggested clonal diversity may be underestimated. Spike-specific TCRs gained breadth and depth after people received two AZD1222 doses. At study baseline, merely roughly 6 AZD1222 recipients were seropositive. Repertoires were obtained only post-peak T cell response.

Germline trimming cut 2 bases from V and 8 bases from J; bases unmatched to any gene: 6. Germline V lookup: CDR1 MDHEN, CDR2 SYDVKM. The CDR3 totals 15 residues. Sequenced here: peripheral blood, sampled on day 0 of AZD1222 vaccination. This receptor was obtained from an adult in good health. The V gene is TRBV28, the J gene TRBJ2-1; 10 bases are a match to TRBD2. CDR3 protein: CASSLLAGDLDEQFF. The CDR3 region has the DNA TGTGCCAGCAGTTTACTAGCGGGAGATCTTGATGAGCAGTTCTTC.